The rows below give T cell receptor beta chains drawn from one sample of a study of blood T cells in healthy people across ages. TCRdb fed the 5' RACE reads into MiXCR, producing one record per CDR3 protein. The repertoire holds hundreds of thousands of distinct CDR3 sequences, with more than 45% as singletons. The sequencing sample was made of blood. All receptors derive from a man older than 75 in good health. The CDR3 runs from the conserved cysteine through the conserved F or W.

>TRBV4-1|TRBJ1-4
CASSQGGFGEKLFF
>TRBV24-1|TRBJ2-5
CATSDPQTGIQETQYF
>TRBV20-1|TRBJ1-2
CSATRDRGNYGYTF
>TRBV11-2|TRBJ2-3
CASSLEDGTDTQYF
>TRBV21-1|TRBJ2-1
CASSPSGVSYNEQFF
>TRBV28|NA
CASGSAYEQYF
>TRBV11-2|TRBJ2-3
CASSWPGTVGDTQYF
>TRBV20-1|NA
CSAPRGDEQYF
>TRBV4-3|TRBJ2-7
CASSQGHRAPYEQYF
>TRBV7-2|TRBJ2-2
CASTTSSAGELFF
>TRBV9|TRBJ2-5
CASSPQREGLGNEQYF
>TRBV6-6|TRBJ2-1
CASSPSFAGIKDNEQFF
>TRBV7-3|TRBJ1-6
CASRSGFGNSPLHF
>TRBV10-3|TRBJ2-5
CAISTGPLRETQYF
>TRBV15|NA
CATSTGLAGEGEQYF
>TRBV7-9|TRBJ2-1
CASTQGLAGGDEQFF
>TRBV10-1|TRBJ1-6
CASSEAPADPYNSPLHF
>TRBV6-5|TRBJ1-4
CASGAGTSDEKLFF
>TRBV7-2|TRBJ2-3
CASSLEPGLTTDTQYF
>TRBV2|TRBJ2-7
CASSEREPSSYEQYF
>TRBV6-1|TRBJ2-1
CASSGGGGWFNEQFF
>TRBV6-5|TRBJ2-7
CASSSLTGGFYEQYF
>TRBV27|NA
CASSPRFGDYLAQETQFF
>TRBV10-3|TRBJ2-1
CAISRRQGDNEQFF
>TRBV7-9|TRBJ1-1
CASSYGQGSVMNTEAFF
>TRBV20-1|TRBJ2-1
CSARDATGVFYNEQFF
>TRBV2|TRBJ2-1
CASSDQITAYNEQFF
>TRBV2|TRBJ1-6
CASSGTGTTPPNSPLHF
>TRBV12-3/TRBV12-4|TRBJ2-5
CASSLRGDIEYF
>TRBV5-1|TRBJ2-1
CASSLIQGSNEQFF
>TRBV5-1|TRBJ1-2
CASSRTGTYLPVGYTF
>TRBV11-2|TRBJ2-3
CASSFSGKPGTDTQYF
>TRBV20-1|TRBJ2-3
CSARASFSTDTQYF
>TRBV29-1|TRBJ2-5
CSAKPGQLYQETQYF